This record looks at one T cell receptor (beta chain) sequence and its context. This entry belongs to a study of T cells in Graves' hyperthyroidism and ophthalmopathy. The CDR3 is 13 amino acids. V lost 4 bases to trimming and J lost 7 bases, with 11 bases between them. CDR1 and CDR2 from the germline V gene are KGHDR and SFDVKD. Template material for amplifying TCR beta CDR3 regions consisted of RNA transcripts. A first-round RT-PCR of the TCR CDR3 used the HTBI primer set. TCRdb passed the multiplex PCR reads through MiXCR, listing each CDR3 protein once. The data hold approximately 740,000 distinct CDR3 sequences, with roughly 15% observed a single time.

The chain couples TRBV24-1 to TRBJ2-3; unclear D gene. Material: blood. This TCR came from a woman aged 18-29 years with Graves' hyperthyroidism. CDR3 loop: CATSDPQRYTQYF. DNA for the CDR3: TGTGCCACCAGTGACCCGCAGCGATATACGCAGTATTTT.